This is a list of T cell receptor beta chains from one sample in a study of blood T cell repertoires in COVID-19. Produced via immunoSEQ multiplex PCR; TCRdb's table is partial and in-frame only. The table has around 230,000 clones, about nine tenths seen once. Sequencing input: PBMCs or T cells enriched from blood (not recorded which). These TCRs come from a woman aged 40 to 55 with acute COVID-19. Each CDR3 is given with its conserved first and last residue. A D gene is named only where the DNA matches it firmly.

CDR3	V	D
CATSSQQENEKLFF	TRBV15	-
CASSPRTGPYGYTF	TRBV7-9	TRBD1
CASSIDASWSGGNIQYF	TRBV19	TRBD2
CASSEYTGNQPQHF	TRBV25-1	-
CASRPGTSGGGTQYF	TRBV2	TRBD2
CASSLGGRSYNSPLHF	TRBV7-8	-
CASSESNGAGYTF	TRBV10-1	-
CASSLRRELERTQYF	TRBV7-2	-
CASSSLGGQRAFF	TRBV6-6	-
CASSATTGDGTEAFF	TRBV5-1	TRBD1
CASSYDRSSSDPSTDTQYF	TRBV28	-
CASSVGGSSYEQYF	TRBV9	TRBD2
CASSEQGAYSPLHF	TRBV7-9	TRBD1
CASSLAGGGRQETQYF	TRBV5-1	TRBD2
CSVGEPGAEAFF	TRBV29-1	-
CAGSGSPTGELFF	TRBV7-9	-
CASSPPSWREDTEAFF	TRBV7-6	-
CASSTGTGNTEAFF	TRBV11-2	TRBD1
CASSPRSGLAGSGETQYF	TRBV18	TRBD2
CASSQDTLYGQREKLFF	TRBV4-1	-
CASSLEQVLNNEQFF	TRBV7-9	-
CASSDSGSTGNTIYF	TRBV10-2	-